The 26 T cell receptor beta chains listed next were all sequenced from one sample in a study of T cells in Graves' hyperthyroidism and ophthalmopathy. TCR beta CDR3 sequences were amplified from RNA transcripts. In the first-round RT-PCR of the TCR CDR3, the HTBI primer set was used. Each CDR3 protein gets one entry after TCRdb re-called the multiplex PCR reads with MiXCR. The sample carries under 400,000 distinct CDR3 sequences, over 15% recorded once. Sequencing was performed on blood. The receptor set was obtained from a woman between 45 and 65 years old with Graves' hyperthyroidism.

This clonotype has only a few counts. The rearrangement joins TRBV7-6 to TRBJ1-5; a weak D match, TRBD1 (5 bases). This CDR3 has 15 amino acids. Trimming shortened V by 5 bases and J by 4 bases, and 15 bases separated the two germline ends. Per the germline V gene, CDR1 is SGHVS and CDR2 is FNYEAQ. The CDR3 nucleotides are TGTGCCAGCAGCCCCAATCAGGGTAGAAATCAGCCCCAGCATTTT. This encodes CASSPNQGRNQPQHF.

This clonotype was counted ten times or more. The chain links TRBV10-3 to TRBJ2-7; the D call may be TRBD1 or TRBD2 (6 bases each). The germline gives CDR1 ENHRY, CDR2 SYGVKD. This CDR3 is built from 15 residues. With 3 bases removed from V and 2 bases from J, the gap between germline ends came to 14 bases. CDR3 residues: CAISDTRRGAYEQYF. CDR3 coding DNA: TGTGCCATCAGTGATACACGGAGGGGGGCCTACGAGCAGTACTTC.

This clonotype was counted a few times. V is TRBV11-2 and J is TRBJ2-7; TRBD2 matches at 9 bases. Germline loops: CDR1 SGHAT, CDR2 FQNNGV. V trimming: 3 bases; J trimming: 5 bases; junction bases outside the gene matches: 8. The CDR3 is 15 amino acids. The CDR3 DNA sequence: TGTGCCAGCAGCTTTTCGACTAGCGGCTTTCACGAGCAGTACTTC. It translates to CASSFSTSGFHEQYF.

This clonotype was seen at least ten times. The DNA of the CDR3 is TGTGCCAGCTCACCACGCACAGATACGCAGTATTTT. The encoded protein is CASSPRTDTQYF. The V gene is TRBV18, the J gene TRBJ2-3; no firm D call. V was clipped by 1 base and J by 1 base, with 0 bases between them. Germline V gene lookup returns CDR1 KGHSH and CDR2 LQKENI. The CDR3 runs 12 residues. The entire variable domain, with the rest obtained from reference TRBV18 and TRBJ2-3, is as follows: NAGVMQNPRHLVRRRGQEARLRCSPMKGHSHVYWYRQLPEEGLKFMVYLQKENIIDESGMPKERFSAEFPKEGPSILRIQQVVRGDSAAYFCASSPRTDTQYFGPGTRLTVL.

This clonotype showed up many times. The chain is built from TRBV2 and TRBJ2-1; TRBD1 might be the D (7 bases). Germline lookup yields CDR1 SNHLY and CDR2 FYNNEI. The CDR3 spans 12 residues. V was clipped by 11 bases and J by 4 bases, with 12 bases between them. CDR3 coding DNA: TGTGCCGGCGGGACAGAATACAATGAGCAGTTCTTC. It encodes CAGGTEYNEQFF.

This clonotype has more than one count but fewer than ten. In DNA form, the CDR3 reads TGCAGTGCTAGCTCCGGTGAGCAGTTCTTC. It translates to CSASSGEQFF. This chain connects TRBV20-1 to TRBJ2-1; D is unresolved. Trimming stripped 3 bases from V and 9 bases from J, with 6 bases between. The CDR3 has 10 amino acids. Per the germline V gene, CDR1 is DFQATT and CDR2 is SNEGSKA (reference sequence).

This clonotype was seen repeatedly, ten times or more. The CDR3 region is CASREGRDYQETQYF. In DNA, the CDR3 is TGTGCCAGCAGGGAGGGTAGGGACTACCAAGAGACCCAGTACTTC. This chain uses TRBV6-1 with TRBJ2-5; TRBD2 might be the D (6 bases). The V and J ends lost 6 bases and 0 bases respectively, with 14 bases between them. This CDR3 region has 15 residues. In germline, CDR1 is MNHNS, CDR2 SASEGT.

This chain uses TRBV12-3 or TRBV12-4 with TRBJ2-2; D not resolved. Trimming stripped 4 bases from V and 3 bases from J, with 9 bases between. CDR3 length: 14 residues. The CDR3 here is CASSSGSYTGELFF. Here the CDR3 DNA reads TGTGCCAGCAGTTCCGGGTCCTACACCGGGGAGCTGTTTTTT.

This clonotype was counted only a few times. The rearrangement joins TRBV12-3 or TRBV12-4 to TRBJ2-1; D is unresolved. The CDR3 runs to 16 residues. Trimming removed 3 bases from V and 7 bases from J, with 19 bases in between. The CDR3 spells CASSFISVQAQNEQFF. CDR3 nucleotide sequence: TGTGCCAGCAGTTTTATCTCGGTGCAGGCACAAAATGAGCAGTTCTTC.

This chain connects TRBV5-1 to TRBJ2-6; the D is unclear. The CDR3 has 16 amino acids. V was trimmed by 2 bases and J by 0 bases, leaving 9 bases between them. From germline, CDR1 is SGHRS and CDR2 YFSETQ. As DNA, the CDR3 is TGCGCCAGCAGCTTTGGACGGACCTCTGGGGCCAACGTCCTGACTTTC. It codes for CASSFGRTSGANVLTF.

This clonotype turned up a few times. The chain has TRBV7-9 and TRBJ1-3; D remains unclear. Germline V gene sequence: CDR1 SEHNR, CDR2 FQNEAQ (reference sequence). CDR3 size: 14 residues. The germline V and J ends were trimmed by 5 bases and 1 base, with 9 bases remaining between them. The CDR3 nucleotides read TGTGCCAGCAGCCATACAGAATCTGGAAACACCATATATTTT. This translates into CASSHTESGNTIYF.

This chain uses TRBV10-3 with TRBJ2-3; D is undetermined. Trimming pared 2 bases from V and 6 bases from J, leaving 9 bases between. Germline CDR1 and CDR2: ENHRY and SYGVKD. The CDR3 is 13 amino acids. The CDR3 here is CAISEKGSDTQYF. The CDR3 DNA follows: TGTGCCATCAGTGAGAAGGGATCGGATACGCAGTATTTT.

The sample holds many counts of this clonotype. The V gene is TRBV5-1, the J gene TRBJ2-3; tentatively, D is TRBD1 (5 bases). V was pared by 3 bases and J by 1 base, with 24 bases between. The CDR3 runs to 19 residues. Germline assignment: CDR1 SGHRS and CDR2 YFSETQ. CDR3 protein: CASSSPTGSLIQGTDTQYF. DNA of the CDR3: TGCGCCAGCAGCTCACCGACTGGATCGTTGATACAGGGCACAGATACGCAGTATTTT.

The chain is built from TRBV12-3 or TRBV12-4 and TRBJ2-5; maybe TRBD1 (6 bases). CDR3 length: 14 amino acids. The V end was cut by 2 bases, the J end by 1 base, with 8 bases between. CDR3 sequence (DNA): TGTGCCAGCAGTTTATGGACAGCCCAAGAGACCCAGTACTTC. Translating gives CASSLWTAQETQYF.

This clonotype was observed a single time. Being one base from a much bigger clone, this may be a read error. The chain has TRBV27 and TRBJ1-5; D gene unclear. The V and J ends lost 4 bases and 6 bases respectively, with 13 bases between them. Germline V gene sequence: CDR1 MNHEY, CDR2 SMNVEV (reference sequence). The CDR3 is 14 amino acids. CDR3 amino acids: CASSSSGLSQPQHF. DNA for the CDR3: TGTGCCAGCAGTTCATCAGGTTTGAGTCAGCCCCAGCATTTT.

This clonotype has at least ten counts. The chain joins TRBV27 to TRBJ2-3; TRBD2 matches 8 bases. Trimming took 4 bases from V and 4 from J; bases not matched to a gene: 7. The CDR3 extends over 15 amino acids. Germline CDR1 and CDR2: MNHEY and SMNVEV (reference sequence). CDR3 bases: TGTGCCAGCAGTTCCCGGGGGGGCCAAGCAGATACGCAGTATTTT. This encodes CASSSRGGQADTQYF.

The sample holds a few counts of this clonotype. This chain links TRBV6-5 with TRBJ1-6; D might be TRBD1 (5 bases). CDR1 is MNHEY and CDR2 is SVGAGI in the germline V gene. This CDR3 has 14 amino acids. The ends were cut back, 2 bases at V and 7 bases at J, with 9 bases in the middle. The CDR3 sequence: CASSYRGSNSPLHF. The CDR3 DNA reads TGTGCCAGCAGTTACCGGGGCTCGAATTCACCCCTCCACTTT.

This clonotype was counted ten times or more. The chain combines TRBV28 with TRBJ2-6; tentatively, D is TRBD1 or TRBD2 (5 bases each). Germline CDR1 MDHEN, CDR2 SYDVKM. Trimming removed 1 base at V and 0 bases at J, with 10 bases between. This CDR3 is built from 17 residues. CDR3 region: CASSLSGTVSGANVLTF. CDR3 DNA: TGTGCCAGCAGTTTATCGGGGACGGTCTCTGGGGCCAACGTCCTGACTTTC.

The chain has TRBV10-1 and TRBJ2-5, with D unresolved. This CDR3 has 16 amino acids. The germline CDR1 and CDR2 sequences are WNHNN and SYGVQD (reference sequence). The V and J ends lost 2 bases and 0 bases respectively, with 13 bases between them. The CDR3 loop reads CASSENEEWYQETQYF. For the CDR3, the DNA is TGCGCCAGCAGTGAGAACGAGGAGTGGTACCAAGAGACCCAGTACTTC.

This clonotype was found a few times. DNA of the CDR3: TGTGCCAGCACCGACCCTGGAAACACCATATATTTT. It specifies CASTDPGNTIYF. V is TRBV6-2 or TRBV6-3 and J is TRBJ1-3; D ambiguous. Trimming removed 7 bases at V and 2 bases at J, with 6 bases between. The CDR3 runs to 12 residues. CDR1 and CDR2 (germline): MNHEY, SVGEGT.

V usage is TRBV28 and J usage is TRBJ1-6; D is undetermined. This CDR3 comprises 14 residues. In germline, CDR1 is MDHEN, CDR2 SYDVKM. Between the trimmed V and J ends, which lost 5 bases and 0 bases, there was a span of 5 bases. The CDR3 here is CASSPDSYNSPLHF. CDR3 nucleotides: TGTGCCAGCAGTCCAGACTCCTATAATTCACCCCTCCACTTT.

The chain employs TRBV5-4 and TRBJ2-1; 9 bases align to TRBD2. Looked up from germline, CDR1 is SGHNT and CDR2 is YYREEE (reference sequence). Trimming removed 4 bases from V and 6 bases from J; junction bases left unmatched: 5. This CDR3 has 14 residues. DNA for the CDR3: TGTGCCAGCAGCACGCGGGAGGGGGGCAATGAGCAGTTCTTC. It codes for CASSTREGGNEQFF.

The V and J genes are TRBV6-2 or TRBV6-3 and TRBJ2-7, with 7 nucleotides matching TRBD1. This CDR3 contains 14 residues. The germline V gene has CDR1 MNHEY and CDR2 SVGEGT. The V segment lost 5 bases and the J segment 5 bases; nucleotides outside the gene matches: 9. CDR3: CASSLQTGPHEQYV. CDR3 coding DNA: TGTGCCAGCAGTCTACAGACAGGGCCCCACGAGCAGTACGTC.

Note on this clonotype: A read error may be the cause here, since a much bigger clone is one base away. This chain links TRBV6-1 with TRBJ2-1; maybe TRBD1 (6 bases). This CDR3 is built from 15 residues. CDR1 is MNHNS and CDR2 is SASEGT in the germline V gene. The ends were cut back, 4 bases at V and 4 bases at J, with 14 bases in the middle. In DNA, the CDR3 is TGTGCCAGCAGTGTAGACCAAGGGGGTTACAATGAGCAGTTCTTC. Amino acids: CASSVDQGGYNEQFF.

This clonotype showed up many times. The chain carries TRBV27 and TRBJ2-3; 9 nucleotides line up with TRBD2. Germline CDR1 is MNHEY and CDR2 is SMNVEV (reference sequence). The trim removed 4 bases at V and 2 bases at J, leaving 7 bases unmatched. This CDR3 comprises 16 residues. As DNA, the CDR3 is TGTGCCAGCAGTTCATTGGCGGGAGGGCCCACAGATACGCAGTATTTT. Its translation is CASSSLAGGPTDTQYF.

This clonotype was counted at least ten times. This chain connects TRBV2 to TRBJ1-1; no clear D gene. The germline V gene has CDR1 SNHLY and CDR2 FYNNEI. Trimming shortened V by 8 bases and J by 5 bases, and 12 bases separated the two germline ends. The CDR3 loop spans 12 amino acids. CDR3 sequence reads: CASELGGTEAFF. The CDR3 bases are TGTGCCAGCGAACTCGGAGGAACTGAAGCTTTCTTT.